A single sample is the source of the 15 T cell receptor beta chains below, sequenced in a study of blood T cells in healthy people across ages (dated by TCRdb to the mid-2010s). Libraries were built with 5' RACE. Sequencing used an Illumina HiSeq 2500. A second PCR of roughly 6 to 12 cycles was run with a J-beta primer mix and a sample-barcoded 5' primer. TCRdb redid the processing of the public reads, applying fastp at Q25 and MiXCR, and retained in-frame beta chains. One record per CDR3 amino acid sequence lists the most common genes and DNA. A total of 1.4 million or so distinct CDR3 sequences appear in this sample, 42% of them only once. About 3.8% of the sample lies in the top ten. The specimen sequenced was blood. All receptors derive from a woman between 18 and 30 years old in good health.

The chain recombines TRBV7-9 with TRBJ2-1, with TRBD2 identical over 8 bases. The V and J ends lost 5 bases and 0 bases, in that order; junction bases with no gene match: 6. Germline V gene lookup returns CDR1 SEHNR and CDR2 FQNEAQ (reference sequence). The CDR3 is made up of 16 amino acids. CDR3 bases: TGTGCCAGCAGCCCAACTAGCGGAGCCTCCTACAATGAGCAGTTCTTC. Amino acid sequence: CASSPTSGASYNEQFF.

The CDR3 loop is CASSKLRQLPPTNEKLFF. CDR3 DNA sequence: TGTGCCAGCAGTAAACTCAGACAGCTTCCACCTACTAATGAAAAACTGTTTTTT. This chain links TRBV27 with TRBJ1-4, with a weak D call TRBD1 (5 bases). Germline V gene lookup returns CDR1 MNHEY and CDR2 SMNVEV (reference sequence). This CDR3 region has 18 residues. Trimming cost V 5 bases and J 2 bases, with 21 bases left between them.

In regard to this clonotype: One junction end does not reproduce the germline sequence, and a read error may be involved. The V and J genes are TRBV3-1 and TRBJ1-5, with D possibly being TRBD1 (5 bases). The germline V gene encodes CDR1 LGHDT and CDR2 YNNKEL (reference sequence). This CDR3 comprises 16 residues. The CDR3 is CASSQDPQGGNRPQHF. In nucleotides, the CDR3 is TGTGCCAGCAGCCAAGATCCCCAGGGCGGCAATCGGCCCCAGCATTTT. Complete variable domain (other parts from reference TRBV3-1 and TRBJ1-5): DTAVSQTPKYLVTQMGNDKSIKCEQNLGHDTMYWYKQDSKKFLKIMFSYNNKELIINETVPNRFSPKSPDKAHLNLHINSLELGDSAVYFCASSQDPQGGNRPQHFGDGTRLSIL.

J is TRBJ2-1 and V is TRBV27; no firm D call. Trimming shortened V by 6 bases and J by 8 bases, and 17 bases separated the two germline ends. CDR3 length: 14 residues. Germline V gene lookup returns CDR1 MNHEY and CDR2 SMNVEV (reference sequence). This CDR3 is CASRDPIGLDEQFF. CDR3 sequence (DNA): TGTGCCAGCAGGGACCCCATTGGGCTCGATGAGCAGTTCTTC.

The chain joins TRBV12-3 or TRBV12-4 to TRBJ2-3, with D uncertain. Trimming took 6 bases from V and 5 from J, leaving 21 bases between them. This CDR3 contains 16 residues. As DNA, the CDR3 is TGTGCCAGCAGCGACGCTACCACCGCTTTGATAGATACGCAGTATTTT. This codes for CASSDATTALIDTQYF.

This clonotype was counted at least ten times. V gene TRBV27 combines with J gene TRBJ1-2; D not resolved. Germline loops: CDR1 MNHEY, CDR2 SMNVEV (reference sequence). The germline V and J ends were trimmed by 4 bases and 5 bases, with 11 bases remaining between them. CDR3 length equals 13 residues. The CDR3 sequence is CASSSAPTYGYTF. CDR3 coding DNA: TGTGCCAGCAGTTCTGCTCCCACGTATGGCTACACCTTC.

V and J are TRBV4-3 and TRBJ1-1; TRBD1 might be the D (6 bases). This CDR3 spans 15 amino acids. V was shortened by 7 bases and J by 2 bases, with 17 bases between the two germline ends. CDR1 and CDR2 (germline): LGHNA, YSLEER. This CDR3 reads CASNHKQGHNTEAFF. CDR3 coding DNA: TGCGCCAGCAACCATAAACAGGGTCACAACACTGAAGCTTTCTTT.

The rearrangement joins TRBV12-3 or TRBV12-4 to TRBJ2-7; D is undetermined. This CDR3 region has 13 residues. Trimming removed 5 bases from V and 3 bases from J, with 11 bases in between. The CDR3, as DNA: TGTGCCAGCAGTGTAAAACCGGACTACGAGCAGTACTTC. This gives the protein CASSVKPDYEQYF.

The DNA of the CDR3 is TGCGCCAGCAGCAGTCTGGGGACAGGGGAGGAAAAACTGTTTTTT. Translating gives CASSSLGTGEEKLFF. The chain uses TRBV5-1 and TRBJ1-4, with 10 positions matching TRBD1. CDR1 and CDR2 from the germline V gene are SGHRS and YFSETQ. V shed 4 bases and J 8 bases; nucleotides not matched to a gene: 8. This CDR3 region has 15 residues.

The chain employs TRBV20-1 and TRBJ2-1; no reliable D call. V gave up 0 bases and J gave up 6 bases, with 9 bases separating them. The CDR3 covers 13 residues. Per germline, CDR1 DFQATT and CDR2 SNEGSKA (reference sequence). The CDR3 region has the DNA TGCAGTGCTAGAGAGGGATGGGGCAATGAGCAGTTCTTC. It translates to CSAREGWGNEQFF.

This clonotype came up once. The genes are TRBV7-9 and TRBJ1-1; D is possibly TRBD1 (5 bases). The CDR3 is made up of 16 amino acids. V was cut by 5 bases and J by 3 bases, with 19 bases left in between. The germline V gene encodes CDR1 SEHNR and CDR2 FQNEAQ (reference sequence). DNA for the CDR3: TGTGCCAGCAGCACCCCTAGGTCAGGGTTGGACACTGAAGCTTTCTTT. Encoded protein: CASSTPRSGLDTEAFF.

This clonotype was seen a handful of times. The chain couples TRBV4-3 to TRBJ1-6; D gene unclear. This CDR3 comprises 14 residues. Germline CDR1 is LGHNA and CDR2 is YSLEER. The V and J ends lost 4 bases and 6 bases respectively, with 10 bases between them. CDR3 DNA: TGCGCCAGCAGCCCCCTTGGCGGTAATTCACCCCTCCACTTT. Its protein is CASSPLGGNSPLHF.

J is TRBJ1-2 and V is TRBV12-3 or TRBV12-4, with D tentatively TRBD1 (6 bases). The CDR3 sequence is 11 residues long. Trimming took 9 bases from V and 7 from J, leaving 12 bases between them. CDR3 in amino acids: CASTQGSGYTF. CDR3 DNA: TGTGCCAGTACACAGGGCAGTGGCTACACCTTC.

The chain couples TRBV28 to TRBJ1-3; D perhaps matches TRBD1 (5 bases). CDR1 and CDR2 (germline): MDHEN, SYDVKM. Trimming removed 2 bases at V and 0 bases at J, with 14 bases between. The CDR3 contains 17 residues. CDR3 sequence reads: CASSLLQGDFSGNTIYF. The CDR3 DNA sequence: TGTGCCAGCAGTTTACTCCAGGGAGATTTCTCTGGAAACACCATATATTTT.

This clonotype was observed a few times. The CDR3: CSARAANQFF. Written as DNA, the CDR3 is TGCAGTGCAAGGGCGGCTAATCAGTTCTTC. The rearrangement links TRBV20-1 to TRBJ2-1; D is ambiguous. V dropped 6 bases and J dropped 13 bases, with 13 bases sitting between them. The CDR3 totals 10 residues. Germline CDR1 is DFQATT and CDR2 is SNEGSKA (reference sequence).